The 26 T cell receptor beta chains below all came from one sample that was sequenced in a study of beta chain features in type 1 diabetes. These TCRs' antigens remain unknown. Study outcomes and limitations: All four CD4+ subsets of Type 1 diabetes patients contained TCRB CDR3s that were moderately but significantly shorter.

The investigators reverse transcribed all of the isolated RNA, so they sequenced expressed TCRB transcripts. Profiled with immunoSEQ multiplex PCR; TCRdb holds only in-frame clones, not every one. The sample lists roughly 400,000 clones, over 8.5% occurring once. Sequenced: central memory CD4+ T cells from blood. These receptors all come from a man aged 25-40 years with type 1 diabetes.

This clone showed up just a few times. The gene calls are TRBV5-6 and TRBJ2-7; D may correspond to TRBD1 or TRBD2 (5 bases each). V was cut by 4 bases and J by 4 bases, with 15 bases left in between. The CDR3 runs 14 residues. Germline V CDR1 and CDR2: SGHDT, YYEEEE. CDR3 sequence reads: CASSLIRDGYEQYF. In DNA form, the CDR3 reads TGTGCCAGCAGCCTCATAAGGGACGGATACGAGCAGTACTTC.

This clone turned up a few times. The chain joins TRBV30 to TRBJ2-6; D not resolved. V was trimmed by 3 bases and J by 2 bases, leaving 8 bases between them. In germline, CDR1 is GTSNPN, CDR2 SVGIG (reference sequence). The CDR3 runs 14 residues. Here the CDR3 DNA reads TGTGCCTGGAGGGCCGGGCCTGGGGCCAACGTCCTGACTTTC. It codes for CAWRAGPGANVLTF. The full variable domain, with the rest looked up from reference TRBV30 and TRBJ2-6, is SQTIHQWPATLVQPVGSPLSLECTVEGTSNPNLYWYRQAAGRGLQLLFYSVGIGQISSEVPQNLSASRPQDRQFILSSKKLLLSDSGFYLCAWRAGPGANVLTFGAGSRLTVL.

This clone has a handful of counts. J is TRBJ1-2 and V is TRBV5-4; TRBD1 agrees at 8 bases. This CDR3 comprises 14 residues. Germline trimming cut 4 bases from V and 6 bases from J; bases unmatched to any gene: 8. Per the germline V gene, CDR1 is SGHNT and CDR2 is YYREEE (reference sequence). Here the CDR3 reads CASSPDQGAHGYTF. The CDR3 nucleotides are TGTGCCAGCAGCCCGGACCAGGGGGCTCATGGCTACACCTTC.

This clone was recorded a few times. This rearrangement joins TRBV27 to TRBJ2-1; TRBD2 aligns across 10 bases. This CDR3 has 14 amino acids. Germline values: CDR1 MNHEY, CDR2 SMNVEV (reference sequence). Losses at the gene ends were 2 bases for V and 9 bases for J; bases not matched to a gene: 4. CDR3 nucleotides: TGTGCCAGCAGTTTAACTAGCGGGATAGGTGAGCAGTTCTTC. Translated: CASSLTSGIGEQFF.

This clone was seen more than once but under ten times. The chain carries TRBV4-1 and TRBJ2-7; D is undetermined. The germline CDR1 and CDR2 sequences are MGHRA and YSYEKL. The CDR3 totals 13 residues. Trimming shortened V by 0 bases and J by 7 bases, and 10 bases separated the two germline ends. CDR3 sequence: CASSQEVTREQYF. The CDR3 bases are TGCGCCAGCAGCCAAGAGGTGACGCGGGAGCAGTACTTC.

This clone was seen at least ten times. This chain links TRBV7-2 with TRBJ2-3, with a possible D match to TRBD2 (5 bases). The CDR3 contains 13 residues. Germline V CDR1 and CDR2: SGHTA, FQGNSA. Trimming removed 5 bases from V and 6 bases from J, with 12 bases in between. CDR3 protein: CASSPPGYDTQYF. The DNA of the CDR3 is TGTGCCAGCAGCCCCCCGGGGTACGATACGCAGTATTTT.

In nucleotides, the CDR3 is TGTGCCAGCAGCCAAGATCATGGGACAAACAATGAGCAGTTCTTC. It translates to CASSQDHGTNNEQFF. The chain is built from TRBV14 and TRBJ2-1, with D possibly TRBD1 on 6 matching bases. CDR1 is SGHDN and CDR2 is FVKESK in the germline V gene. The germline V and J ends were trimmed by 0 bases and 5 bases, with 11 bases remaining between them. CDR3 length: 15 residues.

This clone was recorded at least ten times. V and J are TRBV19 and TRBJ1-1; D unresolved. This CDR3 has 14 residues. Trimming left V 7 bases short and J 1 base short, with 13 bases between. Germline CDR1 is LNHDA and CDR2 is SQIVND (reference sequence). The chain's CDR3 is CASMKTGKNTEAFF. DNA of the CDR3: TGTGCCAGTATGAAAACCGGGAAGAACACTGAAGCTTTCTTT. Full variable domain (missing parts from reference TRBV19 and TRBJ1-1): DGGITQSPKYLFRKEGQNVTLSCEQNLNHDAMYWYRQDPGQGLRLIYYSQIVNDFQKGDIAEGYSVSREKKESFPLTVTSAQKNPTAFYLCASMKTGKNTEAFFGQGTRLTVV.

This clone was observed a handful of times. This chain connects TRBV7-9 to TRBJ1-4; TRBD1 might be the D (5 bases). The CDR3 consists of 13 residues. Between the trimmed V and J ends, which lost 5 bases and 7 bases, there was a span of 11 bases. The germline V gene has CDR1 SEHNR and CDR2 FQNEAQ (reference sequence). The CDR3 here is CASSGGLGEKLFF. The CDR3 coding sequence is TGTGCCAGCAGCGGGGGGTTGGGTGAAAAACTGTTTTTT.

This clone was detected a few times. This chain links TRBV7-2 with TRBJ1-1; the D gene is possibly TRBD1 (6 bases). This CDR3 spans 16 amino acids. The V and J ends lost 1 base and 2 bases respectively, with 14 bases between them. Germline V gene data show CDR1 as SGHTA and CDR2 as FQGNSA. The CDR3 coding sequence is TGTGCCAGCAGCTTAGTATGGGGGGCGGGAAACACTGAAGCTTTCTTT. Translating it yields CASSLVWGAGNTEAFF.

The chain uses TRBV28 and TRBJ2-1; TRBD2 is a possible D gene (5 bases). Germline assignment: CDR1 MDHEN and CDR2 SYDVKM. The CDR3 is 10 amino acids. V was pared by 6 bases and J by 10 bases, with 7 bases between. The CDR3 reads CASSRLEQFF. CDR3 DNA sequence: TGTGCCAGCAGCCGACTAGAGCAGTTCTTC.

The table lists this clone with many counts. This chain joins TRBV10-3 and TRBJ2-1; 12 bases match TRBD1. The germline V gene encodes CDR1 ENHRY and CDR2 SYGVKD. CDR3 length equals 14 residues. V shed 5 bases, J shed 9 bases, and the junction held 5 bases outside the gene matches. CDR3 loop: CAISPGQGAGEQFF. Written as DNA, the CDR3 is TGTGCCATCAGTCCGGGACAGGGGGCTGGTGAGCAGTTCTTC.

A few counts support this clone. The chain recombines TRBV6-5 with TRBJ2-3; D is possibly TRBD2 (5 bases). CDR1 is MNHEY, CDR2 SVGAGI, per germline. The CDR3 covers 16 residues. The V end was cut by 0 bases, the J end by 0 bases, with 10 bases between. Written as DNA, the CDR3 is TGTGCCAGCAGTTACTCGTGGAGGACCAGCACAGATACGCAGTATTTT. Translating it yields CASSYSWRTSTDTQYF.

The chain employs TRBV6-1 and TRBJ1-1; 7 nucleotides match TRBD1. This CDR3 is built from 15 residues. Germline V gene lookup returns CDR1 MNHNS and CDR2 SASEGT. The junction had 6 bases not matched to a gene; V was cut back by 2 bases and J by 3 bases. The DNA for the CDR3 is TGTGCCAGCAGTGAAAGAGGAGGGGGCCACACTGAAGCTTTCTTT. This encodes CASSERGGGHTEAFF.

This clone was seen more than once but under ten times. This sequence joins TRBV28 and TRBJ1-1; no clear D. The V end lost 5 bases, the J end lost 4 bases, and 17 bases lay between the germline ends. CDR3 size: 15 residues. Germline assignment: CDR1 MDHEN and CDR2 SYDVKM. The CDR3 is CASSPPASEPTEAFF. CDR3 coding DNA: TGTGCCAGCAGTCCACCGGCCAGTGAGCCCACTGAAGCTTTCTTT.

This clone was found a few times. The rearrangement uses TRBV11-3 and TRBJ1-2; 10 positions agree with TRBD1. The V and J ends lost 5 bases and 5 bases, in that order; junction bases with no gene match: 11. The V gene's germline CDR1 is SGHNT and CDR2 YENEEA. The CDR3 runs to 16 residues. CDR3 residues: CASSPIGTGVGYGYTF. The CDR3 DNA reads TGTGCCAGCAGCCCTATTGGGACAGGGGTTGGGTATGGCTACACCTTC.

There are many counts of this clone. The same CDR3 arises from other DNA sequences in this sample as well. The genes are TRBV11-2 and TRBJ2-3; TRBD1 matches 7 bases. The CDR3 contains 13 residues. Germline V gene sequence: CDR1 SGHAT, CDR2 FQNNGV. Losses at the gene ends were 1 base for V and 6 bases for J; bases not matched to a gene: 1. CDR3 in amino acids: CASSLGQGDTQYF. The CDR3 DNA sequence: TGTGCCAGCAGCTTAGGACAGGGTGATACGCAGTATTTT.

To note about this clone: Given a much more abundant clone one base away, this may be a read error. This chain uses TRBV5-4 with TRBJ1-4, with TRBD1 matching 7 bases. J lost 4 bases, V lost 0 bases, and 0 bases had no gene match. CDR3 length: 14 residues. Germline V gives CDR1 SGHNT, CDR2 YYREEE (reference sequence). The CDR3 sequence: CASSLGQGNEKLFF. CDR3 coding DNA: TGTGCCAGCAGCTTGGGACAGGGTAATGAAAAACTGTTTTTT.

The rearrangement joins TRBV5-4 to TRBJ2-7; the D gene is possibly TRBD2 (6 bases). Germline values: CDR1 SGHNT, CDR2 YYREEE (reference sequence). The CDR3 totals 16 residues. V was shortened by 2 bases and J by 3 bases, with 18 bases between the two germline ends. This CDR3 is CASSFGSGGNFYEQYF. Written as DNA, the CDR3 is TGTGCCAGCAGCTTTGGGAGCGGCGGGAACTTCTACGAGCAGTACTTC.

This clone was picked up a small number of times. The chain employs TRBV11-3 and TRBJ2-1; TRBD1 matches at 7 bases. Germline CDR1 and CDR2: SGHNT and YENEEA. The CDR3 is made up of 12 amino acids. Trimming removed 5 bases from V and 12 bases from J; junction bases left unmatched: 7. CDR3 sequence (DNA): TGTGCCAGCAGCGAACCGACAGGGAGGCAGTTCTTC. This gives the protein CASSEPTGRQFF.

The chain couples TRBV19 to TRBJ2-1; D not resolved. CDR1 is LNHDA and CDR2 is SQIVND in the germline V gene (reference sequence). CDR3 length: 12 residues. Trimming left V 10 bases short and J 8 bases short, with 15 bases between. The CDR3 loop reads CATSPRRDEQFF. The CDR3, as DNA: TGTGCCACCTCCCCAAGACGGGATGAGCAGTTCTTC.

The chain couples TRBV2 to TRBJ2-1, with a possible D match to TRBD2 (5 bases). The germline V gene has CDR1 SNHLY and CDR2 FYNNEI. This CDR3 is 15 amino acids long. V shed 3 bases and J shed 2 bases, with 11 bases lying between them. The CDR3 spells CASSELAPAYNEQFF. The CDR3 DNA reads TGTGCCAGCAGTGAGTTAGCGCCGGCCTACAATGAGCAGTTCTTC.

This clone has more than one count but fewer than ten. This chain joins TRBV15 and TRBJ2-7, with 7 bases identical to TRBD1. This CDR3 has 13 amino acids. After removal of 4 bases from V and 5 bases from J, the junction contained 5 bases not matched to a gene. The V gene's germline CDR1 is LNHNV and CDR2 YYDKDF (reference sequence). CDR3 sequence reads: CATSKRQGDEQYF. The CDR3 DNA follows: TGTGCCACCAGCAAGCGCCAGGGGGACGAGCAGTACTTC.

V gene TRBV6-5 combines with J gene TRBJ1-5; TRBD1 might be the D (5 bases). Between the trimmed V and J ends, which lost 6 bases and 7 bases, there was a span of 16 bases. Germline lookup yields CDR1 MNHEY and CDR2 SVGAGI. The CDR3 spans 14 residues. DNA for the CDR3: TGTGCCAGCAGGCTTCAGGGAGGCAGGCAGCCCCAGCATTTT. This encodes CASRLQGGRQPQHF.

This clone was counted at least ten times. The chain employs TRBV28 and TRBJ2-1, with 12 positions matching TRBD2. Unmatched junction bases numbered 16, after V lost 5 bases and J lost 8 bases. The CDR3 has 18 residues. Germline V gene lookup returns CDR1 MDHEN and CDR2 SYDVKM. This CDR3 reads CASSPTLLAGGPRYEQFF. As DNA, the CDR3 is TGTGCCAGCAGTCCGACCCTCCTAGCGGGAGGGCCTCGGTATGAGCAGTTCTTC.

This clone turned up a few times. This chain uses TRBV28 with TRBJ2-7, with D perhaps TRBD2 (7 bases). CDR1 MDHEN and CDR2 SYDVKM come from the germline V gene. CDR3 size: 12 residues. The V and J ends lost 10 bases and 4 bases respectively, with 14 bases between them. The CDR3 region has the DNA TGTGCCACGACGGGGGGCAAATACGAGCAGTACTTC. This encodes CATTGGKYEQYF.